This entry lists 29 T cell receptor beta chains sequenced from one sample in a study of T cell responses to AZD1222 COVID-19 vaccine (dated by TCRdb to 2020 to 2022). The library relied on the immunoSEQ multiplex PCR assay. Entries here come from immuneACCESS through TCRdb and include only in-frame sequences with V and J called. Some clones fail to appear in such tables; in the studies checked, an unresolved V gene covers under half of the shortfall, and the cause of the remainder is unknown. A total of 170,000 or so clones appear in this sample, about 85% of them only once. The ten largest clones represent about 3% of the sample. Explained via the paper, the time point label denotes: baseline before first vaccination. The source material was peripheral blood, sampled on day 0 of AZD1222 vaccination. The receptors shown here come from an adult in good health.

The CDR3 nucleotides read TGTGCCACCAGTGATGCGGGACAGGGGAACTATGGCTACACCTTC. Residues: CATSDAGQGNYGYTF. The chain links TRBV24-1 to TRBJ1-2, with TRBD1 identical over 10 bases. Germline trimming cut 3 bases from V and 2 bases from J; bases unmatched to any gene: 2. This CDR3 comprises 15 residues. Per the germline V gene, CDR1 is KGHDR and CDR2 is SFDVKD.

The chain has TRBV28 and TRBJ2-1; 11 nucleotides match TRBD2. The V gene end was trimmed by 8 bases and the J gene end by 7 bases; junction bases not matched to a gene: 10. Germline V lookup: CDR1 MDHEN, CDR2 SYDVKM. The CDR3 runs 15 residues. The CDR3 bases are TGTGCCAGCCCTCGACCAGGGACTAGCGGTAATGAGCAGTTCTTC. This sequence encodes CASPRPGTSGNEQFF.

This clone was seen a few times. The rearrangement joins TRBV9 to TRBJ1-1; 9 nucleotides line up with TRBD1. V shed 4 bases and J 4 bases; nucleotides not matched to a gene: 11. This CDR3 has 16 amino acids. Looked up from germline, CDR1 is SGDLS and CDR2 is YYNGEE. The DNA of the CDR3 is TGTGCCAGCAGCCCCCGACTCGGGACAGGGACCACTGAAGCTTTCTTT. Amino acid sequence: CASSPRLGTGTTEAFF.

The rearrangement uses TRBV5-1 and TRBJ2-5; 8 bases map to TRBD1. Per the germline V gene, CDR1 is SGHRS and CDR2 is YFSETQ. Trimming took 2 bases from V and 2 from J; bases not matched to a gene: 5. This CDR3 is built from 15 residues. DNA for the CDR3: TGCGCCAGCAGCTTCCCCCGACAGGGGCAAGAGACCCAGTACTTC. It encodes CASSFPRQGQETQYF.

This chain uses TRBV18 with TRBJ1-2, with 7 bases fitting TRBD1. The CDR3 consists of 13 residues. Germline V CDR1 and CDR2: KGHSH, LQKENI. J was trimmed by 8 bases and V by 6 bases; bases with no gene match: 9. CDR3 DNA sequence: TGTGCCAGCTCTCGACCAGGGGGATTAGGCTACACCTTC. As protein: CASSRPGGLGYTF. Looking up the rest from reference TRBV18 and TRBJ1-2 gives the full variable domain: NAGVMQNPRHLVRRRGQEARLRCSPMKGHSHVYWYRQLPEEGLKFMVYLQKENIIDESGMPKERFSAEFPKEGPSILRIQQVVRGDSAAYFCASSRPGGLGYTFGSGTRLTVV.

This CDR3 reads CASSEGGRYRNEQFF. The CDR3 nucleotides are TGCGCCAGCAGTGAGGGCGGGAGGTACCGCAATGAGCAGTTCTTC. V is TRBV10-2 and J is TRBJ2-1; 8 nucleotides match TRBD2. Germline values: CDR1 WSHSY, CDR2 SAAADI. The CDR3 loop spans 15 amino acids. V was pared by 2 bases and J by 6 bases, with 6 bases of the junction left unmatched.

The chain couples TRBV5-5 to TRBJ1-2; D is possibly TRBD1 (6 bases). The CDR3 has 15 amino acids. Deletions cut 4 bases from V and 3 bases from J, with 16 bases between. The germline V gene has CDR1 SGHKS and CDR2 YYEKEE (reference sequence). CDR3 sequence (DNA): TGTGCCAGCAGCCTGAATCCAGGGGATTACTATGGCTACACCTTC. Translated, it gives CASSLNPGDYYGYTF.

In DNA, the CDR3 is TGCAGTGCTAGAGATCAGGTTGAAGCTTTCTTT. It codes for CSARDQVEAFF. The rearrangement uses TRBV20-1 and TRBJ1-1; D is unclear. This CDR3 spans 11 amino acids. Trimming cost V 0 bases and J 7 bases, with 6 bases left between them. CDR1 and CDR2 from the germline V gene are DFQATT and SNEGSKA (reference sequence).

V gene TRBV9 combines with J gene TRBJ2-1; maybe TRBD2 (7 bases). Trimming shortened V by 0 bases and J by 0 bases, and 10 bases separated the two germline ends. CDR3 length equals 16 residues. The germline V gene has CDR1 SGDLS and CDR2 YYNGEE. CDR3 coding DNA: TGTGCCAGCAGCGTAGGGGGAGGGGGCTCCTACAATGAGCAGTTCTTC. Its protein is CASSVGGGGSYNEQFF.

On this clone itself: A junction end diverges from the germline sequence, so it may reflect a read error. The chain employs TRBV7-2 and TRBJ1-5; D not resolved. This CDR3 has 13 amino acids. Per the germline V gene, CDR1 is SGHTA and CDR2 is FQGNSA. CDR3 amino acids: CASTINSNQPQHF. In DNA, the CDR3 is TGTGCAAGCACCATAAATAGCAATCAGCCCCAGCATTTT.

The V gene is TRBV10-1, the J gene TRBJ2-7; unclear D gene. CDR1 WNHNN and CDR2 SYGVQD come from the germline V gene (reference sequence). This CDR3 is built from 14 residues. Trimming cost V 6 bases and J 0 bases, with 12 bases left between them. The chain's CDR3 is CASSLDMSSYEQYF. The CDR3 DNA follows: TGCGCCAGCAGCCTCGACATGAGCTCCTACGAGCAGTACTTC.

This rearrangement joins TRBV4-2 to TRBJ1-4, with 8 bases that match TRBD1. Germline loops: CDR1 LGHNA, CDR2 YNFKEQ. This CDR3 is 15 amino acids long. The ends lost 5 bases at V and 7 bases at J; junction bases unmatched: 9. DNA of the CDR3: TGTGCCAGCAGCACCCGGACAGGGAGGGGTGAAAAACTGTTTTTT. This translates into CASSTRTGRGEKLFF.

V is TRBV5-6 and J is TRBJ1-2; D call uncertain. This CDR3 spans 12 amino acids. V gave up 2 bases and J gave up 5 bases, with 7 bases separating them. Looked up from germline, CDR1 is SGHDT and CDR2 is YYEEEE. The CDR3 DNA follows: TGTGCCAGCAGCTTTATCAGTTATGGCTACACCTTC. Protein: CASSFISYGYTF.

The chain combines TRBV6-5 with TRBJ1-5; TRBD1 aligns across 9 bases. The V and J ends lost 6 bases and 5 bases, in that order; junction bases with no gene match: 2. This CDR3 contains 13 residues. Germline loops: CDR1 MNHEY, CDR2 SVGAGI. The CDR3 region is CASRTGGHQPQHF. In nucleotides, the CDR3 is TGTGCCAGCAGAACAGGGGGCCATCAGCCCCAGCATTTT.

The chain carries TRBV4-1 and TRBJ2-7; 10 nucleotides line up with TRBD1. The germline V gene has CDR1 MGHRA and CDR2 YSYEKL. V shed 4 bases, J shed 4 bases, and the junction held 7 bases outside the gene matches. The CDR3 runs to 15 residues. The CDR3 protein is CASSLQTGGPYEQYF. The CDR3 DNA is TGCGCCAGCAGCCTCCAGACAGGGGGCCCATACGAGCAGTACTTC.

This chain connects TRBV4-2 to TRBJ2-2; unclear D gene. This CDR3 has 13 residues. V was trimmed by 1 base and J by 7 bases, leaving 7 bases between them. From germline, CDR1 is LGHNA and CDR2 YNFKEQ. CDR3: CASSQVKGGELFF. In DNA, the CDR3 is TGTGCCAGCAGCCAAGTGAAGGGCGGGGAGCTGTTTTTT.

This rearrangement joins TRBV7-2 to TRBJ2-1, with 9 bases that match TRBD2. V dropped 3 bases and J dropped 5; count of bases not matched to a gene: 5. The CDR3 has 15 residues. The germline V gene has CDR1 SGHTA and CDR2 FQGNSA. In DNA, the CDR3 is TGTGCCAGCAGCTTTAGCGGGAGACTCGACAATGAGCAGTTCTTC. Encoded protein: CASSFSGRLDNEQFF.

The chain has TRBV27 and TRBJ1-6; D remains ambiguous. The V end was cut by 6 bases, the J end by 5 bases, with 11 bases between. Germline loops: CDR1 MNHEY, CDR2 SMNVEV (reference sequence). The CDR3 runs to 14 residues. CDR3 coding DNA: TGTGCCAGCAGCGGGGAGGTCCATAATTCACCCCTCCACTTT. Encoded protein: CASSGEVHNSPLHF.

The chain employs TRBV18 and TRBJ2-3; D unresolved. The germline V gene has CDR1 KGHSH and CDR2 LQKENI. V was cut by 3 bases and J by 6 bases, with 16 bases left in between. The CDR3 loop spans 15 amino acids. The CDR3 DNA is TGTGCCAGCTCACCTCATAAGGGTCCTGTTGATACGCAGTATTTT. Its protein is CASSPHKGPVDTQYF.

This chain joins TRBV28 and TRBJ1-2; 8 bases align to TRBD1. The CDR3 contains 15 residues. The junction had 2 bases not matched to a gene; V was cut back by 2 bases and J by 0 bases. Germline V gene lookup returns CDR1 MDHEN and CDR2 SYDVKM. The CDR3 spells CASSLAGGSNYGYTF. The CDR3 bases are TGTGCCAGCAGTTTAGCAGGGGGCTCTAACTATGGCTACACCTTC.

The CDR3 coding sequence is TGTGCCAGCAGCCAAGGCAGCAGCGTAACCTACGAGCAGTACTTC. Amino acid sequence: CASSQGSSVTYEQYF. This chain uses TRBV3-1 (or the pseudogene TRBV3-2) with TRBJ2-7; D is uncertain. The CDR3 covers 15 residues. Germline loops: CDR1 LGHDT, CDR2 YNNKEL (reference sequence). V gave up 1 base and J gave up 2 bases, with 12 bases separating them.

This chain joins TRBV28 and TRBJ2-3, with D possibly TRBD2 on 6 matching bases. Germline loops: CDR1 MDHEN, CDR2 SYDVKM. Trimming pared 2 bases from V and 0 bases from J, leaving 9 bases between. The CDR3 sequence is 15 residues long. The CDR3 DNA is TGTGCCAGCAGTTTAGGAGGGATTAGCACAGATACGCAGTATTTT. This translates into CASSLGGISTDTQYF.

The genes are TRBV15 and TRBJ2-1; 10 bases align to TRBD2. The germline V gene encodes CDR1 LNHNV and CDR2 YYDKDF (reference sequence). The CDR3 has 16 residues. V was clipped by 0 bases and J by 6 bases; unmatched bases: 5. As DNA, the CDR3 is TGTGCCACCAGCAGAGATCAGGCTAGCGGGGGCAATGAGCAGTTCTTC. This codes for CATSRDQASGGNEQFF.

The chain combines TRBV30 with TRBJ2-7, with 8 bases fitting TRBD1. The length of the CDR3 is 15 residues. Looked up from germline, CDR1 is GTSNPN and CDR2 is SVGIG (reference sequence). V shed 2 bases and J 4 bases; nucleotides not matched to a gene: 10. The CDR3 spells CAWSPLGQGAYEQYF. The CDR3 coding sequence is TGTGCCTGGAGTCCCCTGGGGCAGGGGGCGTACGAGCAGTACTTC.

This chain links TRBV5-6 with TRBJ2-5; D is uncertain. Germline CDR1 reads SGHDT; CDR2 reads YYEEEE. V lost 4 bases and J lost 5, with 6 bases in between. This CDR3 is 11 amino acids long. The CDR3 loop is CASSRWETQYF. CDR3 sequence (DNA): TGTGCCAGCAGCCGGTGGGAGACCCAGTACTTC.

The chain couples TRBV5-1 to TRBJ2-3, with TRBD2 identical over 11 bases. CDR3 length: 17 amino acids. Germline V gene sequence: CDR1 SGHRS, CDR2 YFSETQ. With V trimmed by 4 bases and J by 1 base, 8 bases remained unmatched. The CDR3 loop reads CASSPLAGGPGTDTQYF. In DNA, the CDR3 is TGCGCCAGCAGCCCTTTAGCGGGAGGGCCTGGCACAGATACGCAGTATTTT.

The chain joins TRBV2 to TRBJ1-1, with TRBD1 identical over 8 bases. The germline CDR1 and CDR2 sequences are SNHLY and FYNNEI. The CDR3 is 14 amino acids. Trimming took 4 bases from V and 0 from J; bases not matched to a gene: 1. CDR3 sequence: CASSGTGLNTEAFF. DNA of the CDR3: TGTGCCAGCAGTGGGACAGGGCTGAACACTGAAGCTTTCTTT.

The rearrangement uses TRBV5-1 and TRBJ2-7; a weak D match, TRBD2 (5 bases). CDR1 is SGHRS and CDR2 is YFSETQ in the germline V gene. This CDR3 is 13 amino acids long. V lost 3 bases to trimming and J lost 2 bases, with 9 bases between them. CDR3 sequence: CASSSGLPYEQYF. The CDR3, as DNA: TGCGCCAGCAGCTCAGGACTGCCCTACGAGCAGTACTTC. The full variable domain, in which reference TRBV5-1 and TRBJ2-7 provide the parts outside the CDR3, is KAGVTQTPRYLIKTRGQQVTLSCSPISGHRSVSWYQQTPGQGLQFLFEYFSETQRNKGNFPGRFSGRQFSNSRSEMNVSTLELGDSALYLCASSSGLPYEQYFGPGTRLTVT.

The CDR3 here is CASSLNGYQPQHF. The CDR3 bases are TGTGCCAGCAGCTTAAATGGTTATCAGCCCCAGCATTTT. The chain employs TRBV7-2 and TRBJ1-5; D remains unclear. V lost 2 bases to trimming and J lost 5 bases, with 7 bases between them. The CDR3 covers 13 residues. Looked up from germline, CDR1 is SGHTA and CDR2 is FQGNSA.